The 21 T cell receptor beta chains reported below all come from one sample, sequenced in a study of T cell changes during pregnancy in multiple sclerosis. Clones were read by immunoSEQ multiplex PCR, and TCRdb kept only the in-frame ones, dropping some. The table lists tens of thousands of clones, about 87% of them singletons. Sequenced here: CD4+ T cells from peripheral blood mononuclear cells, sampled in the second trimester of pregnancy. These receptor sequences come from a female donor with multiple sclerosis, enrolled in a pregnancy study.

The rearrangement uses TRBV29-1 and TRBJ2-5, with 9 bases aligning to TRBD1. The V segment lost 7 bases and the J segment 2 bases; nucleotides outside the gene matches: 11. The germline gives CDR1 SQVTM, CDR2 ANQGSEA. The CDR3 length is 15 residues. Here the CDR3 reads CSARSTGGRQETQYF. In DNA form, the CDR3 reads TGCAGCGCCCGGTCGACAGGGGGACGGCAAGAGACCCAGTACTTC.

The chain uses TRBV5-1 and TRBJ2-1, with TRBD2 matching 7 bases. Germline CDR1 SGHRS, CDR2 YFSETQ. Trimming cost V 2 bases and J 0 bases; bases outside gene matches: 2. The CDR3 is made up of 15 amino acids. The CDR3 reads CASSFGTNSYNEQFF. CDR3 DNA: TGCGCCAGCAGCTTCGGGACTAACTCCTACAATGAGCAGTTCTTC.

This clone was seen a few times. The chain recombines TRBV28 with TRBJ1-5, with a tentative D call TRBD1 (6 bases). This CDR3 is built from 14 residues. Per germline, CDR1 MDHEN and CDR2 SYDVKM. Trimming took off 6 bases at V and 6 bases at J, with 15 bases between the two ends. In DNA form, the CDR3 reads TGTGCCAGCAGCCAGACGGGGGGCGGTCAGCCCCAGCATTTT. The encoded protein is CASSQTGGGQPQHF.

The J gene is TRBJ2-7, the V gene TRBV11-3; possible D gene TRBD1, 6 bases. This CDR3 is 15 amino acids long. V was pared by 1 base and J by 0 bases, with 10 bases between. Germline V gives CDR1 SGHNT, CDR2 YENEEA. CDR3 amino acids: CASSLGTASSYEQYF. CDR3 in DNA: TGTGCCAGCAGCTTAGGGACAGCGAGCTCCTACGAGCAGTACTTC.

This chain joins TRBV7-3 and TRBJ2-5, with 10 bases fitting TRBD1. CDR1 and CDR2 (germline): SGHTA, FQGTGA. The ends lost 5 bases at V and 5 bases at J; junction bases unmatched: 11. The CDR3 totals 16 residues. CDR3 sequence: CASSPRDRGGFETQYF. Here the CDR3 DNA reads TGTGCCAGCAGCCCGAGGGACAGGGGAGGATTTGAGACCCAGTACTTC.

This chain links TRBV6-5 with TRBJ2-7, with D tentatively TRBD2 (6 bases). V was trimmed by 11 bases and J by 3 bases, leaving 20 bases between them. The CDR3 spans 14 residues. In germline, CDR1 is MNHEY, CDR2 SVGAGI. CDR3 in DNA: TGTGCCTGCCAGCCCGGGACTGCCTACTACGAGCAGTACTTC. Translated: CACQPGTAYYEQYF.

The chain joins TRBV2 to TRBJ2-1; TRBD2 might be the D (5 bases). This CDR3 is 14 amino acids long. Germline CDR1 and CDR2: SNHLY and FYNNEI. The germline V and J ends were trimmed by 11 bases and 1 base, with 15 bases remaining between them. This CDR3 reads CASRVAPSYNEQFF. CDR3 DNA: TGTGCCTCCCGGGTAGCGCCGTCCTACAATGAGCAGTTCTTC.

There are a few counts of this clone. This chain joins TRBV6-6 and TRBJ1-6, with 8 bases that match TRBD1. The germline V gene has CDR1 MNHNY and CDR2 SVGAGI (reference sequence). This CDR3 comprises 16 residues. The V segment lost 5 bases and the J segment 7 bases; nucleotides outside the gene matches: 10. The CDR3 is CASSPVTGGSNSPLHF. The DNA of the CDR3 is TGTGCCAGCAGTCCCGTCACAGGGGGGAGCAATTCACCCCTCCACTTT.

This clone was seen a few times. The rearrangement joins TRBV6-5 to TRBJ2-7; 7 bases agree with TRBD1. V shed 6 bases, J shed 2 bases, and the junction held 7 bases outside the gene matches. The CDR3 has 14 residues. From germline, CDR1 is MNHEY and CDR2 SVGAGI. Here the CDR3 reads CASRPPTGTYEQYF. The CDR3 coding sequence is TGTGCCAGCAGACCCCCGACAGGGACCTACGAGCAGTACTTC.

The rearrangement joins TRBV6-6 to TRBJ2-4; D might be TRBD2 (7 bases). V was clipped by 2 bases and J by 7 bases, with 18 bases between them. CDR3 length: 16 amino acids. Germline V gene data show CDR1 as MNHNY and CDR2 as SVGAGI (reference sequence). CDR3 bases: TGTGCCAGCAGTTACCCTCCGGGGGGCCATGTTAACATTCAGTACTTC. Protein sequence: CASSYPPGGHVNIQYF.

The chain joins TRBV30 to TRBJ2-2, with TRBD2 identical over 12 bases. The CDR3 totals 18 residues. V was pared by 3 bases and J by 4 bases, with 12 bases of the junction left unmatched. Germline V gives CDR1 GTSNPN, CDR2 SVGIG (reference sequence). The CDR3 DNA sequence: TGTGCCTGGAGGGGTGGACTAGCGGGATCAATTTCCACCGGGGAGCTGTTTTTT. Residues: CAWRGGLAGSISTGELFF.

This chain connects TRBV6-5 to TRBJ2-7, with D uncertain. The germline V gene has CDR1 MNHEY and CDR2 SVGAGI. The CDR3 contains 12 residues. V was shortened by 5 bases and J by 6 bases, with 11 bases between the two germline ends. The CDR3 DNA is TGTGCCAGCAGTGGTATCCGGTCCGAGCAGTACTTC. Protein: CASSGIRSEQYF.

The chain carries TRBV7-2 and TRBJ2-3; 7 nucleotides line up with TRBD2. The CDR3 spans 16 residues. The germline gives CDR1 SGHTA, CDR2 FQGNSA. Trimming cost V 2 bases and J 2 bases; bases outside gene matches: 7. The CDR3 loop reads CASSLTGTTSTDTQYF. The CDR3 nucleotides are TGTGCCAGCAGCTTAACCGGGACTACATCCACAGATACGCAGTATTTT. Full variable domain (remainder filled in from reference TRBV7-2 and TRBJ2-3): GAGVSQSPSNKVTEKGKDVELRCDPISGHTALYWYRQSLGQGLEFLIYFQGNSAPDKSGLPSDRFSAERTGGSVSTLTIQRTQQEDSAVYLCASSLTGTTSTDTQYFGPGTRLTVL.

The chain uses TRBV13 and TRBJ2-3, with a weak D call TRBD1 (6 bases). With 4 bases removed from V and 2 bases from J, the gap between germline ends came to 10 bases. Germline V lookup: CDR1 PRHDT, CDR2 FYEKMQ (reference sequence). The CDR3 is 14 residues long. In DNA form, the CDR3 reads TGTGCCAGCAGCTCCCAGGGGAACACAGATACGCAGTATTTT. Translated, it gives CASSSQGNTDTQYF.

This clone has more than one count but fewer than ten. The chain carries TRBV11-2 and TRBJ2-1; 9 positions match TRBD2. With V trimmed by 3 bases and J by 7 bases, 4 bases remained unmatched. The germline gives CDR1 SGHAT, CDR2 FQNNGV. This CDR3 is built from 14 residues. For the CDR3, the DNA is TGTGCCAGCAGCTTTTTAGCGGGAGAGAATGAGCAGTTCTTC. Encoded protein: CASSFLAGENEQFF.

This sequence joins TRBV27 and TRBJ2-1; 10 positions agree with TRBD1. Per the germline V gene, CDR1 is MNHEY and CDR2 is SMNVEV (reference sequence). The CDR3 is 18 amino acids. Trimming cost V 6 bases and J 4 bases; bases outside gene matches: 15. The DNA of the CDR3 is TGTGCCAGCAGGTTTTTGACCTCGGGACAGGGGCCTTACAATGAGCAGTTCTTC. This translates into CASRFLTSGQGPYNEQFF.

The J gene is TRBJ2-3, the V gene TRBV19, with 8 bases aligning to TRBD2. V shed 5 bases, J shed 5 bases, and the junction held 6 bases outside the gene matches. The CDR3 extends over 14 amino acids. Germline CDR1 LNHDA, CDR2 SQIVND (reference sequence). CDR3 DNA sequence: TGTGCCAGTAGTGCGGGGGGCCGAGGAGATACGCAGTATTTT. Its protein product is CASSAGGRGDTQYF.

The chain joins TRBV10-3 to TRBJ2-1; 11 nucleotides line up with TRBD2. With 0 bases clipped from V and 2 bases from J, the junction kept 9 bases outside the gene matches. CDR3 length: 19 amino acids. Germline V gives CDR1 ENHRY, CDR2 SYGVKD. The CDR3 protein is CAISESRLPGLAAYNEQFF. In DNA, the CDR3 is TGTGCCATCAGTGAGTCGCGCCTTCCGGGACTAGCGGCCTACAATGAGCAGTTCTTC.

This clone was counted once. The genes are TRBV29-1 and TRBJ1-2; TRBD1 matches at 7 bases. Trimming at V came to 3 bases and at J to 4 bases, leaving 8 bases not matched to a gene. CDR1 is SQVTM and CDR2 is ANQGSEA in the germline V gene. There are 14 residues in the CDR3. The CDR3 loop is CSVEGSGTAYGYTF. The CDR3 nucleotides read TGCAGCGTTGAGGGATCCGGGACAGCCTATGGCTACACCTTC. The full variable domain, its missing parts supplied by reference TRBV29-1 and TRBJ1-2, is SAVISQKPSRDICQRGTSLTIQCQVDSQVTMMFWYRQQPGQSLTLIATANQGSEATYESGFVIDKFPISRPNLTFSTLTVSNMSPEDSSIYLCSVEGSGTAYGYTFGSGTRLTVV.

The chain couples TRBV11-1 to TRBJ2-5, with TRBD2 identical over 7 bases. The CDR3 extends over 18 amino acids. Germline loops: CDR1 SGHAT, CDR2 FQDESV (reference sequence). V lost 4 bases to trimming and J lost 1 base; unmatched junction nucleotides: 15. The CDR3 reads CASSSMVAGAWFQETQYF. The CDR3 DNA reads TGTGCCAGCAGCTCGATGGTGGCGGGAGCATGGTTCCAAGAGACCCAGTACTTC.

This clone was seen just once. This chain uses TRBV28 with TRBJ2-3; TRBD2 aligns across 11 bases. This CDR3 region has 16 residues. In germline, CDR1 is MDHEN, CDR2 SYDVKM. Losses at the gene ends were 4 bases for V and 2 bases for J; bases not matched to a gene: 5. CDR3 region: CASSSGTSGYTDTQYF. The CDR3, as DNA: TGTGCCAGCAGTTCCGGGACTAGCGGATACACAGATACGCAGTATTTT.